A selection of T cell receptor beta chains follows, all from one sample in a study of blood T cell repertoires in COVID-19. Sequencing used immunoSEQ multiplex PCR; TCRdb keeps in-frame clones, though not all of them. The table has more than 110,000 clones, approximately 87% seen once. The sequenced sample consisted of peripheral blood. These receptors were collected from a woman aged 40 to 50 with acute or convalescent COVID-19. Each CDR3 is given without its conserved first and last residue.

V gene: TRBV5-1; CDR3 protein: ASSLGPDRNTEAF
V gene: TRBV27; CDR3 protein: ASSLRGGNYGYT
V gene: TRBV7-8; CDR3 protein: ASSPGTGNISPNLGQY
V gene: TRBV18; CDR3 protein: ACSPHPRGSPLH
V gene: TRBV29-1; CDR3 protein: SSEGALNTEAF
V gene: TRBV18; CDR3 protein: ASSPQSTEVETQY
V gene: TRBV12-3/TRBV12-4; CDR3 protein: ASTPAGGKGYT
V gene: TRBV6-1; CDR3 protein: ASSEAGTQAGGETQY
V gene: TRBV30; CDR3 protein: AWRRTGGGYT
V gene: TRBV5-6; CDR3 protein: ASSLGAGQGYEQY
V gene: TRBV24-1; CDR3 protein: ATSEPGTDEKLF
V gene: TRBV5-1; CDR3 protein: ASSLETDTGELF
V gene: TRBV30; CDR3 protein: AWSVQGVGEKLF
V gene: TRBV7-2; CDR3 protein: ASSLSLPGEQY
V gene: TRBV9; CDR3 protein: ASSKQTGGETQY
V gene: TRBV9; CDR3 protein: ASSPQGTPSTDTQY